Listed below are T cell receptor beta chains from one sample, sequenced in a study of blood T cell repertoires in COVID-19. Generated by immunoSEQ multiplex PCR, the TCRdb table keeps only in-frame clones and is missing some. The repertoire holds hundreds of thousands of clones, more than 80% seen once, with around 1% in the top ten. The source material was PBMCs or T cells enriched from blood (not recorded which). These receptor sequences come from a man between 18 and 35 years old who had recovered from COVID-19. Each CDR3 is given with its conserved first and last residue. Fields, in order: clone size, V gene, J gene, D gene, CDR3 DNA, CDR3 protein. D genes are given only for firm matches. A clone size is listed for some rows: how often the clone was seen (once, few, many), or a class if it is expanded.

-	TRBV5-1	TRBJ1-1	TRBD1	TGCGCCAGCAGCACCGACAGGGGGGGCACTGAAGCTTTCTTT	CASSTDRGGTEAFF
-	TRBV11-2	TRBJ1-3	-	TGTGCCAGCAGCTTAGGCCCAGGGACTGGAAACACCATATATTTT	CASSLGPGTGNTIYF
-	TRBV3-1/TRBV3-2	TRBJ2-2	-	TGTGCCAGCAGGGGACAAGGGGACACCGGGGAGCTGTTTTTT	CASRGQGDTGELFF
-	TRBV11-3	TRBJ2-3	TRBD2	TGTGCCAGCAGCTCACGGACTAGCGGTAGCACAGATACGCAGTATTTT	CASSSRTSGSTDTQYF
few	TRBV7-9	TRBJ2-5	-	TGTGCCAGCAGCTTAGGGGAGGCAGGGAAACAAGAGACCCAGTACTTC	CASSLGEAGKQETQYF
-	TRBV5-1	TRBJ1-3	-	TGCGCCAGCAGCTTGGACTTCACAGGGTATTCCTCTGGAAACACCATATATTTT	CASSLDFTGYSSGNTIYF
-	TRBV7-9	TRBJ1-6	TRBD1	TGTGCCAGCAGCTTAGTGCCCCGGACAGGGGGCGGTTTTTTTTCACCCCTCCACTTT	CASSLVPRTGGGFFSPLHF
-	TRBV18	TRBJ2-3	TRBD2	TGTGCCAGCTCAAGGACTAGCGGGTCCACAGATACGCAGTATTTT	CASSRTSGSTDTQYF
-	TRBV9	TRBJ2-1	-	TGTGCCAGCAGCGCGGGGTCTGAGCGATCTAATGAGCAGTTCTTC	CASSAGSERSNEQFF
-	TRBV15	TRBJ1-1	-	TGTGCCACCAGCAGAGTTACGGGAACCCGAGTGGACACTGAAGCTTTCTTT	CATSRVTGTRVDTEAFF